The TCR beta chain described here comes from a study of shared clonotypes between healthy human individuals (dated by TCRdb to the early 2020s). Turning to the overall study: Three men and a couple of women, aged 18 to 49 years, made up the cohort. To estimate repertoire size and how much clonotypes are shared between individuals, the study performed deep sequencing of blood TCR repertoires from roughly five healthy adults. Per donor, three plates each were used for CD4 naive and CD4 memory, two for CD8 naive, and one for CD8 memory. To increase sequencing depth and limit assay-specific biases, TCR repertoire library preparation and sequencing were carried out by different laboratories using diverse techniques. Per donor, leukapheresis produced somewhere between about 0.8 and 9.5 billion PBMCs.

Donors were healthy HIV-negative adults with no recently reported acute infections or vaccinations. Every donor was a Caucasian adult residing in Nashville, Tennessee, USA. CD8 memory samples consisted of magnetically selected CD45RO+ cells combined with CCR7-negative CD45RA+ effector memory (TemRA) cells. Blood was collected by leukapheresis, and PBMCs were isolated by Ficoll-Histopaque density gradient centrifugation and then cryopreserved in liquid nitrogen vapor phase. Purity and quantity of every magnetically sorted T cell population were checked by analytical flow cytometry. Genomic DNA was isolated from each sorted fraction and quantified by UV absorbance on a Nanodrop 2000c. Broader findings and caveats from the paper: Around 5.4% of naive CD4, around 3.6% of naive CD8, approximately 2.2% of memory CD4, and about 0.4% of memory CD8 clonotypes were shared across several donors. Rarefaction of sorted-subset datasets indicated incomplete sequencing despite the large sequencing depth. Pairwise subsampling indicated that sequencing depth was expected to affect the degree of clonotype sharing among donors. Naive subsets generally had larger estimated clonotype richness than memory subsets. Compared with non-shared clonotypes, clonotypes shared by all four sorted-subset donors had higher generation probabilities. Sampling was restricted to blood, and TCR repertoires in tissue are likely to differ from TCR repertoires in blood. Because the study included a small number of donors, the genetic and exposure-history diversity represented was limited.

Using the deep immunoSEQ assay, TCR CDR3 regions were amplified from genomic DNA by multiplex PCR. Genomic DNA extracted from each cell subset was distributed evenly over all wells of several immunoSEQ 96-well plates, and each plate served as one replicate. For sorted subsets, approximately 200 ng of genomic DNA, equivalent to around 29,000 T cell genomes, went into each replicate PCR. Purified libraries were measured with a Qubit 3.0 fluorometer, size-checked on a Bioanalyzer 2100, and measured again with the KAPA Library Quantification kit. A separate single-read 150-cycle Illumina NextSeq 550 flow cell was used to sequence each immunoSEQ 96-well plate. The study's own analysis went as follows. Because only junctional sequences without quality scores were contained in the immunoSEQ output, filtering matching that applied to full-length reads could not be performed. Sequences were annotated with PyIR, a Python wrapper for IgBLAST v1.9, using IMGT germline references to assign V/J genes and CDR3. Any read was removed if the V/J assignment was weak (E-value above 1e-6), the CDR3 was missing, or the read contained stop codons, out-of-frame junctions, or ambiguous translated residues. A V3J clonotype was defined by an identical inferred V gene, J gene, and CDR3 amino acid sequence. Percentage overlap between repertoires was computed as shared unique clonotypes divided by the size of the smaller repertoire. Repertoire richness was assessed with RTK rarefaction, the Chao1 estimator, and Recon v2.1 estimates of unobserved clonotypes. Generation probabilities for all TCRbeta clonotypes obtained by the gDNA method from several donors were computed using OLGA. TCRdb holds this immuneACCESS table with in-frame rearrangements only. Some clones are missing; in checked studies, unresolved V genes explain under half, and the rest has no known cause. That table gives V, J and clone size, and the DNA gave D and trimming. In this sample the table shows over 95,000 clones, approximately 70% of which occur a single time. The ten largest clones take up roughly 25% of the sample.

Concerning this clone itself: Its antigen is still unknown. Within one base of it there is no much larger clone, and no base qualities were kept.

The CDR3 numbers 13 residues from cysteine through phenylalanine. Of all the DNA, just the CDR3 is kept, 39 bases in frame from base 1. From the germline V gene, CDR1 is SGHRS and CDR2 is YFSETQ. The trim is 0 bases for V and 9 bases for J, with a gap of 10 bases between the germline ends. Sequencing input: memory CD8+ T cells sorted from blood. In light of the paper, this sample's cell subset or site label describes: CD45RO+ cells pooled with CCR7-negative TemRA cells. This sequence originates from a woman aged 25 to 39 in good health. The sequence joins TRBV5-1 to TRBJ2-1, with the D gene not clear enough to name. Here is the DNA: TGCGCCAGCAGCTTGGGTAGGAACTTTGAGCAGTTCTTC. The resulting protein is CASSLGRNFEQFF.